The next 10 T cell receptor beta chains were all read from a single sample in a study of neoadjuvant anti-PD-1 for oral cavity cancer. Repertoires were generated with immunoSEQ multiplex PCR, while TCRdb's copy carries only in-frame clones and drops some. The repertoire includes some 29,000 clones, 80% of them detected once, and roughly 3.2% sits in the top ten. Regarding time point: after neoadjuvant nivolumab, at surgical resection. The source was PBMCs, collected after nivolumab (anti-PD-1) treatment. The receptor source for this set is a person between 40 and 79 years old with oral cavity squamous cell carcinoma.

This clone has a handful of counts. The rearrangement links TRBV18 to TRBJ1-1; TRBD1 might be the D (6 bases). The CDR3 is 14 residues long. The germline V gene has CDR1 KGHSH and CDR2 LQKENI. V lost 2 bases to trimming and J lost 4 bases, with 11 bases between them. The chain's CDR3 is CASSPWGARTEAFF. The CDR3 DNA is TGTGCCAGCTCACCATGGGGGGCGCGCACTGAAGCTTTCTTT.

The chain has TRBV10-2 and TRBJ2-5; D perhaps matches TRBD1 (5 bases). The germline V gene has CDR1 WSHSY and CDR2 SAAADI. With 6 bases removed from V and 4 bases from J, the gap between germline ends came to 12 bases. This CDR3 has 13 residues. CDR3 DNA: TGCGCCAGCAGATCCGCAGGGTCAGAGACCCAGTACTTC. The encoded protein is CASRSAGSETQYF.

This clone was observed once. The chain is built from TRBV5-1 and TRBJ1-1; no clear D. Germline V lookup: CDR1 SGHRS, CDR2 YFSETQ. Trimming took off 6 bases at V and 1 base at J, with 13 bases between the two ends. The CDR3 length is 14 residues. CDR3 in amino acids: CASKNSPENTEAFF. In nucleotides, the CDR3 is TGCGCCAGCAAAAACTCCCCAGAGAACACTGAAGCTTTCTTT. Looking up the rest from reference TRBV5-1 and TRBJ1-1 gives the full variable domain: KAGVTQTPRYLIKTRGQQVTLSCSPISGHRSVSWYQQTPGQGLQFLFEYFSETQRNKGNFPGRFSGRQFSNSRSEMNVSTLELGDSALYLCASKNSPENTEAFFGQGTRLTVV.

The V call is TRBV9, the J call TRBJ1-2; tentatively, D is TRBD1 (6 bases). Trimming stripped 0 bases from V and 6 bases from J, with 12 bases between. Germline V gives CDR1 SGDLS, CDR2 YYNGEE. The CDR3 is 14 amino acids. CDR3 nucleotides: TGTGCCAGCAGCGTAGATCCGGGGGCGGATGGCTACACCTTC. Protein product: CASSVDPGADGYTF. The complete variable domain, with remaining parts taken from reference TRBV9 and TRBJ1-2, reads DSGVTQTPKHLITATGQRVTLRCSPRSGDLSVYWYQQSLDQGLQFLIQYYNGEERAKGNILERFSAQQFPDLHSELNLSSLELGDSALYFCASSVDPGADGYTFGSGTRLTVV.

The CDR3 DNA sequence: TGTGCCAGCAGGGATGCGACAGAGCAGTACTTC. This encodes CASRDATEQYF. The chain uses TRBV6-6 and TRBJ2-7; no clear D gene. CDR1 and CDR2 from the germline V gene are MNHNY and SVGAGI (reference sequence). V shed 6 bases and J shed 7 bases, with 10 bases lying between them. CDR3 length: 11 residues.

This clone was found once. This chain connects TRBV19 to TRBJ1-5, with 10 bases matching TRBD1. The germline CDR1 and CDR2 sequences are LNHDA and SQIVND (reference sequence). J lost 3 bases, V lost 2 bases, and 7 bases had no gene match. This CDR3 has 17 amino acids. In DNA, the CDR3 is TGTGCCAGTAGTATACGATCCGGGACAGGGGACAATCAGCCCCAGCATTTT. Protein: CASSIRSGTGDNQPQHF.

The rearrangement links TRBV6-6 to TRBJ2-3; 7 bases align to TRBD2. CDR1 and CDR2 (germline): MNHNY, SVGAGI (reference sequence). With 0 bases clipped from V and 2 bases from J, the junction kept 5 bases outside the gene matches. The CDR3 contains 16 residues. The CDR3 nucleotides are TGTGCCAGCAGTTACTCGTGGCGGGGGAACACAGATACGCAGTATTTT. Its translation is CASSYSWRGNTDTQYF.

V and J are TRBV6-6 and TRBJ2-2; 7 nucleotides agree with TRBD1. The CDR3 sequence is 16 residues long. Per germline, CDR1 MNHNY and CDR2 SVGAGI (reference sequence). V lost 2 bases and J lost 6; bases outside the gene matches: 9. CDR3 sequence reads: CASSYRQGVWAGELFF. The CDR3 nucleotides read TGTGCCAGCAGTTACAGGCAGGGGGTATGGGCCGGGGAGCTGTTTTTT.

This chain links TRBV14 with TRBJ2-7, with 9 positions matching TRBD1. Germline V gene sequence: CDR1 SGHDN, CDR2 FVKESK. The CDR3 runs to 14 residues. The V and J ends lost 0 bases and 5 bases, in that order; junction bases with no gene match: 2. CDR3 amino acids: CASSQDGDRDEQYF. The CDR3 DNA is TGTGCCAGCAGCCAAGATGGGGACAGGGACGAGCAGTACTTC.

Of note for this clone: The identical CDR3 is also encoded by other nucleotide sequences in the sample. V usage is TRBV7-8 and J usage is TRBJ1-5; D is unresolved. CDR1 and CDR2 from the germline V gene are SGHVS and FQNEAQ. V lost 2 bases, J lost 0 bases, and 2 bases lay in between. The CDR3 length is 13 residues. Written as DNA, the CDR3 is TGTGCCAGCAGCTTACTTAGCAATCAGCCCCAGCATTTT. Residues: CASSLLSNQPQHF.